The present TCR beta chain was sequenced within a study of T cells after yellow fever vaccination. The CDR3 contains 14 residues. The germline gives CDR1 SGHRS, CDR2 YFSETQ. By 5'RACE template switching, TCR cDNA was produced, with a universal primer site and UMIs added in the process. TCRdb reanalysed the 5' RACE reads using MiXCR and keeps one entry per CDR3 protein. Of approximately 550,000 distinct CDR3 sequences listed, over 15% are singletons. This clonotype was seen at least ten times. The germline gene is not matched at one end of the junction; a read error may be the cause. This TCR derives from a young man who received the YFV17D yellow fever vaccine. The source was PBMCs, collected 15 days after the yellow fever booster vaccination. The V gene is TRBV5-1, the J gene TRBJ2-7; TRBD1 aligns across 12 bases. The CDR3: CASSSGQGAYEQYF. The CDR3 coding sequence is TGTGCCAGCAGCTCGGGACAGGGGGCATACGAGCAGTACTTC. Looking up the rest from reference TRBV5-1 and TRBJ2-7 gives the full variable domain: KAGVTQTPRYLIKTRGQQVTLSCSPISGHRSVSWYQQTPGQGLQFLFEYFSETQRNKGNFPGRFSGRQFSNSRSEMNVSTLELGDSALYLCASSSGQGAYEQYFGPGTRLTVT.